This paragraph reports one T cell receptor (beta chain). The PCR used 60 Vbeta and 13 Jbeta primers. The method was immunoSEQ multiplex PCR; TCRdb's version includes in-frame clones alone and lacks a portion of them. The profile shows 100,000 or so clones, 60% to 85% of them singletons. The CDR3 is made up of 13 amino acids. Germline trimming cut 6 bases from V and 2 bases from J; bases unmatched to any gene: 3. Germline lookup yields CDR1 LNHDA and CDR2 SQIVND (reference sequence). This entry belongs to a study of cytomegalovirus exposure and HLA in healthy donors. The chain links TRBV19 to TRBJ1-2; 7 bases match TRBD1. The TCR was taken from a woman in her thirties or forties in good health and CMV-seropositive. The specimen sequenced was PBMCs. The CDR3 bases are TGTGCCAGTAGGACAGGGCCCAACTATGGCTACACCTTC. It codes for CASRTGPNYGYTF.